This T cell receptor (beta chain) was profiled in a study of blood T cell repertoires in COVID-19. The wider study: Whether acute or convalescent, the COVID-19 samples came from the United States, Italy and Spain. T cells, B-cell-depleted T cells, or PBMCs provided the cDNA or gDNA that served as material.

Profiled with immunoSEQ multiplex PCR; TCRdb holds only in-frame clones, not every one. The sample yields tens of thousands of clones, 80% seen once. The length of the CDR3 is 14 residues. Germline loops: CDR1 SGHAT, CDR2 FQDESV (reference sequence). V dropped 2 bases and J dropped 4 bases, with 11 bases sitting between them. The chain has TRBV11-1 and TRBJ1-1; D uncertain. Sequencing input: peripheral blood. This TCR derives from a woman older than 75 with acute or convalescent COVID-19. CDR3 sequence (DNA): TGTGCCAGCAGCTTATCGGGGTCGAGCACTGAAGCTTTCTTT. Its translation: CASSLSGSSTEAFF.